This T cell receptor (beta chain) was sequenced in a study of blood T cell repertoires in COVID-19. In germline, CDR1 is SGDLS, CDR2 YYNGEE. Trimming stripped 0 bases from V and 3 bases from J, with 10 bases between. CDR3 length: 15 residues. Sequencing used immunoSEQ multiplex PCR; TCRdb keeps in-frame clones, though not all of them. The sample has 140,000 or so clones; 75% to 90% are singletons. The J gene is TRBJ1-5, the V gene TRBV9, with a tentative D call TRBD1 (5 bases). The sequenced sample was peripheral blood. This clonotype was obtained from an older woman with active COVID-19. CDR3: CASSVAAGPNQPQHF. Here the CDR3 DNA reads TGTGCCAGCAGCGTAGCAGCGGGGCCCAATCAGCCCCAGCATTTT.